This T cell receptor (beta chain) was captured by sequencing in a study of identical twins. Study observations and caveats: Out-of-frame alpha sequences shared between twins exhibited an excess of low generation probability.

From the 5' RACE reads, TCRdb called clonotypes with MiXCR, one entry per CDR3 protein. The table records around 960,000 distinct CDR3 sequences, 9% to 15% of them present only once. CDR1 and CDR2 from the germline V gene are LGHNA and YNFKEQ. The V segment lost 3 bases and the J segment 2 bases; nucleotides outside the gene matches: 4. This CDR3 contains 16 residues. The table lists this clonotype with many counts. Its antigen remains unknown. A further study also used this sample, focusing on yellow fever vaccine responses in identical twins.

The sequencing input was PBMCs. The TCR originated in a young woman in good health. The chain combines TRBV4-2 with TRBJ2-3; 11 bases are shared with TRBD2. The DNA of the CDR3 is TGTGCCAGCAGCCAGAGACTAGCGGGGATCACAGATACGCAGTATTTT. Translated, it gives CASSQRLAGITDTQYF.